This T cell receptor beta chain was identified in a study of CD4 and CD8 cells across lung adenocarcinoma regions. The patients had localized lung adenocarcinoma, a non-small cell subtype. TCRdb reprocessed the PCR reads via MiXCR and lists one record per CDR3 protein. The repertoire holds around 23,000 distinct CDR3 sequences, with 53% as singletons. Material for sequencing was CD8+ T cells from the center of a lung tumor. This TCR came from a male donor with lung adenocarcinoma. The CD4 and CD8 labels of this study may be unreliable.

CDR3 amino acids: CASSYLYEQYF. The DNA of the CDR3 is TGTGCCAGCAGTTACTTATACGAGCAGTACTTC. The rearrangement joins TRBV6-5 to TRBJ2-7, with D unclear. This CDR3 is built from 11 residues. CDR1 MNHEY and CDR2 SVGAGI come from the germline V gene. Trimming shortened V by 1 base and J by 4 bases, and 2 bases separated the two germline ends.